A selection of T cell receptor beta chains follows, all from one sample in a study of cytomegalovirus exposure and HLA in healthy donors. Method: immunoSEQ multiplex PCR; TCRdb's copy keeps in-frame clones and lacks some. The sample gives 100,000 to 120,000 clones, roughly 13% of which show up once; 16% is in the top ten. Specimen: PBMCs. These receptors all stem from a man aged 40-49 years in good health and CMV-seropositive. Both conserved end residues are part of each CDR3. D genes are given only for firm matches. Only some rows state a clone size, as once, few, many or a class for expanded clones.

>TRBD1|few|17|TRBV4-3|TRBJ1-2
TGCGCCAGCAGCCAAACCGGGACAGGGGGCGGTAACTATGGCTACACCTTC
CASSQTGTGGGNYGYTF
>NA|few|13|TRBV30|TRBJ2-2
TGTGCCTGGAGTCGTATAGATGCCGGGGAGCTGTTTTTT
CAWSRIDAGELFF
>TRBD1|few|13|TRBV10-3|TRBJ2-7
TGTGCCGTACAGGACAGGACGGGCGTCGAGCAGTACTTC
CAVQDRTGVEQYF
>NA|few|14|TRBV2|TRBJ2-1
TGTGCCAGCAGTGCCTACCGGGTCGGTAATGAGCAGTTCTTC
CASSAYRVGNEQFF
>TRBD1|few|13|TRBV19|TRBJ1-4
TGTGCCAGTACCGGACAGGGGGCTGAAAAACTGTTTTTT
CASTGQGAEKLFF
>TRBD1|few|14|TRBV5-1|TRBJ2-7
TGCGCCAGCAGCTTGGGACAGGGGAGTATAGAGCAGTACTTC
CASSLGQGSIEQYF
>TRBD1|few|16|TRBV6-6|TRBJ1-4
TGTGCCAGCAGTTACCCTCTCGGGACAGAGGTCGAAAAACTGTTTTTT
CASSYPLGTEVEKLFF
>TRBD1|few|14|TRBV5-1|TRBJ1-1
TGCGCCAGCAGCTCAGGGGACAGGGGCACTGAAGCTTTCTTT
CASSSGDRGTEAFF
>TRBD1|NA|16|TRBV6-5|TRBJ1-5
TGTGCCAGCAGTTACTCGTCTAGACAGGGAGCTCAGCCCCAGCATTTT
CASSYSSRQGAQPQHF
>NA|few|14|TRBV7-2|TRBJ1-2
TGTGCCAGCAGCCTAACTCGGGTTAGCCCGGGCTACACCTTC
CASSLTRVSPGYTF
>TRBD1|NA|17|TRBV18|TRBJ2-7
TGTGCCAGCTCACCACCTCGAGGACAGGGTAGATCCTACGAGCAGTACTTC
CASSPPRGQGRSYEQYF
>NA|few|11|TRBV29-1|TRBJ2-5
TGCAGCGTTGTCGAGCAAGAGACCCAGTACTTC
CSVVEQETQYF
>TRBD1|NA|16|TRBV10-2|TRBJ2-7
TGCGCCAGCAGTACCCTGGACAGGGCCTTCACCTACGAGCAGTACTTC
CASSTLDRAFTYEQYF
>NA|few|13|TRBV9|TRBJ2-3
TGTGCCAGCAGCGTAGCCCTCACAGATACGCAGTATTTT
CASSVALTDTQYF
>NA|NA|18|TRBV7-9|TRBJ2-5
TGTGCCAGCAGCTTAGCGCGAGGCCCCGGGGTACACCAAGAGACCCAGTACTTC
CASSLARGPGVHQETQYF
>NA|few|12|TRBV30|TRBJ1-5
TGTGCCTGGGGTACAGGGTATCAGCCCCAGCATTTT
CAWGTGYQPQHF
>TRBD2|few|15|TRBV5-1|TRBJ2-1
TGCGCCAGCAGCTTGACTAGCGGGGGACTACAGGAGCAGTTCTTC
CASSLTSGGLQEQFF
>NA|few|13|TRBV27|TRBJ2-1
TGTGCCAGCAGTTCCTTACTAGAAAATGAGCAGTTCTTC
CASSSLLENEQFF
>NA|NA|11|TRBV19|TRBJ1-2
TGTGCCAGTGAAACAGGCTATGGCTACACCTTC
CASETGYGYTF
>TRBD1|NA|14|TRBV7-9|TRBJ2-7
TGTGCCAGCAGCTTACAGGGGGCCGCGGACGAGCAGTACTTC
CASSLQGAADEQYF
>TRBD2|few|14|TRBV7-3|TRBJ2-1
TGTGCCAGCAGTTTAGCGGGGGCGGCGGATGAGCAGTTCTTC
CASSLAGAADEQFF
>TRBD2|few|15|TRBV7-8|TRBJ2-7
TGTGCCAGCAGCCTTGCCGGACTAGCGATCTACGAGCAGTACTTC
CASSLAGLAIYEQYF
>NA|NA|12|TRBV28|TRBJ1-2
TGTGCCAGCAGGGCCCTGATCTATGGCTACACCTTC
CASRALIYGYTF